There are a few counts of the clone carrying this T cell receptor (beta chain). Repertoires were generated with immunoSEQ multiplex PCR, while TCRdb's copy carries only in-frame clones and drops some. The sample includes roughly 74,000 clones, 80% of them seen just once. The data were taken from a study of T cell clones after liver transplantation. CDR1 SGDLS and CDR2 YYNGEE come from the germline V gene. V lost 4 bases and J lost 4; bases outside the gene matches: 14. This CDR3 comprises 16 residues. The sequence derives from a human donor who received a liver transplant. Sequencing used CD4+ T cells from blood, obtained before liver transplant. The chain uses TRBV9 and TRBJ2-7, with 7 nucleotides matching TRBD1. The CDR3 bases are TGTGCCAGCAGCCCAGGAATAGGGGGCGTTGGGTACGAGCAGTACTTC. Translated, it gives CASSPGIGGVGYEQYF.